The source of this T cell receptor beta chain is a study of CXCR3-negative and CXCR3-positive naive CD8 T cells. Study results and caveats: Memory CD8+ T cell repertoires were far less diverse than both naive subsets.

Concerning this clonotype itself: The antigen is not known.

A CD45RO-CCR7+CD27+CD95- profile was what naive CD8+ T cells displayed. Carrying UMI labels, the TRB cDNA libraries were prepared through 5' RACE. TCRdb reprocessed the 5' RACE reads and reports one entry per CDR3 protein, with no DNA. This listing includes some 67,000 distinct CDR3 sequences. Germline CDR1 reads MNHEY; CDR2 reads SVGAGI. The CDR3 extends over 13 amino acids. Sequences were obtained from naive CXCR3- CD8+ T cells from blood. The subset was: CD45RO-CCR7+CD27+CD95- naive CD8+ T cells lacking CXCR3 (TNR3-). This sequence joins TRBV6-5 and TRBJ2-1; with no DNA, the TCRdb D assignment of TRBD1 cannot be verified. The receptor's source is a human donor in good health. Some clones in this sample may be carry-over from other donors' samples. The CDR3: CASTGRPYNEQFF.